Presented here are 24 T cell receptor beta chains from one specimen sequenced in a study of T-cell memory formation after mild COVID-19. Via MiXCR, TCRdb re-called the 5' RACE reads, giving one row per CDR3 protein. This sample carries 450,000 to 700,000 distinct CDR3 sequences, more than 15% of them seen once, and the ten largest clones take about 12%. Source material: PBMCs or a T cell subset sorted from them (not recorded which). The receptors shown here come from an adult woman who had mild COVID-19 (a few samples of this study predate the infection). Cell type and time point are not known.

The genes are TRBV7-6 and TRBJ2-3; the D gene could be TRBD1 or TRBD2 (5 bases each). V lost 5 bases and J 0 bases, leaving 15 bases between the germline ends. Germline CDR1 and CDR2: SGHVS and FNYEAQ. The CDR3 has 16 residues. The CDR3 protein is CASSPRQGPSTDTQYF. CDR3 sequence (DNA): TGTGCCAGCAGCCCACGGCAGGGACCTAGCACAGATACGCAGTATTTT.

This chain joins TRBV4-1 and TRBJ2-4; D ambiguous. CDR1 MGHRA and CDR2 YSYEKL come from the germline V gene. The CDR3 covers 16 residues. The ends were cut back, 3 bases at V and 1 base at J, with 13 bases in the middle. This CDR3 reads CASSHGTLGAKNIQYF. The CDR3 nucleotides are TGCGCCAGCAGCCACGGAACTCTGGGGGCCAAAAACATTCAGTACTTC.

This clonotype was detected only once. The chain employs TRBV7-6 and TRBJ2-5; 7 bases agree with TRBD2. The CDR3 consists of 16 residues. The germline V gene has CDR1 SGHVS and CDR2 FNYEAQ. V shed 1 base and J 4 bases; nucleotides not matched to a gene: 9. The CDR3 region has the DNA TGTGCCAGCAGCTTAGTCGGGGGGATGGAGAGAGAGACCCAGTACTTC. Protein: CASSLVGGMERETQYF.

V and J are TRBV12-3 or TRBV12-4 and TRBJ2-7; D ambiguous. V dropped 5 bases and J dropped 5 bases, with 13 bases sitting between them. CDR3 size: 13 residues. The CDR3 DNA sequence: TGTGCCAGCAGTCCGCGACTTGGCAACGAGCAGTACTTC. This codes for CASSPRLGNEQYF.

CDR3 in DNA: TGTGCCACCAGTGCGGACAGGGTTGGGGACAATGAGCAGTTCTTC. Protein: CATSADRVGDNEQFF. This chain connects TRBV24-1 to TRBJ2-1; 8 bases align to TRBD1. This CDR3 region has 15 residues. Germline CDR1 reads KGHDR; CDR2 reads SFDVKD. The V segment lost 5 bases and the J segment 5 bases; nucleotides outside the gene matches: 7.

This chain links TRBV7-8 with TRBJ2-7; 9 bases align to TRBD1. This CDR3 is built from 14 residues. In germline, CDR1 is SGHVS, CDR2 FQNEAQ. Trimming took 6 bases from V and 1 from J; bases not matched to a gene: 4. The CDR3 DNA sequence: TGTGCCAGCAGAACAGGGGGCCTTTCCTACGAGCAGTACTTC. This gives the protein CASRTGGLSYEQYF.

The chain links TRBV10-3 to TRBJ1-1; TRBD1 matches 7 bases. This CDR3 comprises 13 residues. In germline, CDR1 is ENHRY, CDR2 SYGVKD. V was pared by 6 bases and J by 8 bases, with 9 bases of the junction left unmatched. The CDR3 spells CAIRGQSLREAFF. CDR3 sequence (DNA): TGTGCCATCAGGGGACAGTCCCTACGGGAAGCTTTCTTT.

V is TRBV19 and J is TRBJ2-7; either TRBD1 or TRBD2 may fit D (7 bases each). Trimming cost V 5 bases and J 0 bases, with 17 bases left between them. Germline V gene sequence: CDR1 LNHDA, CDR2 SQIVND (reference sequence). The CDR3 sequence is 16 residues long. The CDR3 DNA reads as TGTGCCAGTAGTTCGGGGAGGGGACAGACCTCCTACGAGCAGTACTTC. This translates into CASSSGRGQTSYEQYF.

There are a few counts of this clonotype. The rearrangement uses TRBV11-2 and TRBJ2-7, with a possible D match to TRBD1 (6 bases). V was pared by 0 bases and J by 5 bases, with 14 bases between. CDR1 and CDR2 from the germline V gene are SGHAT and FQNNGV. The CDR3 is 15 amino acids. This CDR3 reads CASSLEGGTRDEQYF. The CDR3 region has the DNA TGTGCCAGCAGCTTAGAAGGGGGAACTAGAGACGAGCAGTACTTC.

The chain recombines TRBV4-1 with TRBJ2-2, with D perhaps given as TRBD1 or TRBD2 (5 bases each). Germline V lookup: CDR1 MGHRA, CDR2 YSYEKL. Deletions cut 7 bases from V and 8 bases from J, with 11 bases between. The CDR3 contains 12 residues. The DNA for the CDR3 is TGCGCCAGCATGGGACCACCTGGGGAGCTGTTTTTT. Translating it yields CASMGPPGELFF.

The chain joins TRBV20-1 to TRBJ1-5, with a tentative D call TRBD1 (5 bases). Germline assignment: CDR1 DFQATT and CDR2 SNEGSKA (reference sequence). CDR3 length equals 14 residues. The V and J ends lost 0 bases and 3 bases respectively, with 9 bases between them. Written as DNA, the CDR3 is TGCAGTGCTAGAGATGCAGGGATCAATCAGCCCCAGCATTTT. Amino acids: CSARDAGINQPQHF.

This clonotype was counted only a few times. This sequence joins TRBV7-7 and TRBJ2-6, with 7 bases aligning to TRBD2. CDR1 and CDR2 from the germline V gene are SSHAT and FNYEAQ (reference sequence). CDR3 size: 15 residues. With V trimmed by 4 bases and J by 3 bases, 3 bases remained unmatched. The DNA for the CDR3 is TGTGCCAGCAGCTCGGGGGACTATGGGGCCAACGTCCTGACTTTC. Protein: CASSSGDYGANVLTF.

The chain uses TRBV24-1 and TRBJ2-1; the match to TRBD2 covers 9 bases. After removal of 3 bases from V and 6 bases from J, the junction contained 11 bases not matched to a gene. Germline CDR1 and CDR2: KGHDR and SFDVKD. The CDR3 covers 17 residues. DNA of the CDR3: TGTGCCACCAGTGATCCTGCGGGGGGGGTCCTCGGCAATGAGCAGTTCTTC. It is translated as CATSDPAGGVLGNEQFF.

There are a few counts of this clonotype. This sequence joins TRBV29-1 and TRBJ2-5; 10 bases map to TRBD1. The J segment lost 2 bases and the V segment lost 1 base, leaving 13 bases of the junction unmatched. The CDR3 is 18 amino acids. CDR1 and CDR2 from the germline V gene are SQVTM and ANQGSEA. CDR3 region: CSVEGPWDRGRGQETQYF. DNA of the CDR3: TGCAGCGTTGAAGGGCCCTGGGACAGGGGCCGGGGGCAAGAGACCCAGTACTTC.

The rearrangement links TRBV7-2 to TRBJ2-1; 7 bases match TRBD2. The CDR3 runs to 15 residues. The V segment lost 1 base and the J segment 8 bases; nucleotides outside the gene matches: 8. Germline assignment: CDR1 SGHTA and CDR2 FQGNSA. The CDR3 sequence: CASSLEIAGNYEQFF. The CDR3 DNA sequence: TGTGCCAGCAGCTTAGAGATAGCGGGTAACTATGAGCAGTTCTTC.

This clonotype was detected many times. The chain is built from TRBV7-9 and TRBJ2-7; maybe TRBD2 (7 bases). V lost 5 bases to trimming and J lost 6 bases, with 20 bases between them. Germline CDR1 reads SEHNR; CDR2 reads FQNEAQ (reference sequence). CDR3 size: 15 residues. Written as DNA, the CDR3 is TGTGCCAGCAGCCTCGAGGGGGGGCGAGGTGCCGAGCAGTACTTC. It codes for CASSLEGGRGAEQYF.

Details on this clonotype: A much larger clone is a single base away; this may be a read error. The V gene is TRBV27, the J gene TRBJ2-7; 7 positions match TRBD1. The length of the CDR3 is 16 residues. Germline-derived CDR1 and CDR2 are MNHEY and SMNVEV (reference sequence). With V trimmed by 0 bases and J by 4 bases, 9 bases remained unmatched. The CDR3 DNA reads as TGTGCCAGCAGTTTATCCGCCGGACAGGCTGGATACGAGCAGTACTTC. This translates into CASSLSAGQAGYEQYF.

This chain joins TRBV18 and TRBJ1-1, with 7 positions matching TRBD1. V trimming: 2 bases; J trimming: 4 bases; junction bases outside the gene matches: 7. Germline CDR1 KGHSH, CDR2 LQKENI. The CDR3 spans 15 residues. This chain's CDR3 is CASSPREGASTEAFF. The CDR3 region has the DNA TGTGCCAGCTCACCAAGGGAGGGGGCTAGCACTGAAGCTTTCTTT.

The chain carries TRBV3-1 and TRBJ2-1; possibly TRBD2 for D (6 bases). Trimming stripped 5 bases from V and 9 bases from J, with 14 bases between. The germline V gene encodes CDR1 LGHDT and CDR2 YNNKEL (reference sequence). CDR3 length: 13 amino acids. The DNA for the CDR3 is TGTGCCAGCAGCGGAAGGGGAGGTGGTGAGCAGTTCTTC. This gives the protein CASSGRGGGEQFF.

This chain joins TRBV15 and TRBJ2-5; D is unclear. Germline V CDR1 and CDR2: LNHNV, YYDKDF (reference sequence). The CDR3 has 13 residues. The V end lost 5 bases, the J end lost 7 bases, and 14 bases lay between the germline ends. The DNA for the CDR3 is TGTGCCACCAGCGTCGGAACAGCCCGGACCCAGTACTTC. Its translation is CATSVGTARTQYF.

The chain carries TRBV7-9 and TRBJ2-2; no firm D call. V shed 7 bases and J shed 7 bases, with 7 bases lying between them. Germline V lookup: CDR1 SEHNR, CDR2 FQNEAQ (reference sequence). This CDR3 spans 11 amino acids. The CDR3 region has the DNA TGTGCCAGCAACAATTACGGGGAGCTGTTTTTT. It codes for CASNNYGELFF.

The chain has TRBV5-1 and TRBJ1-4; no definite D call. The V gene's germline CDR1 is SGHRS and CDR2 YFSETQ. This CDR3 is 14 amino acids long. V was shortened by 1 base and J by 7 bases, with 11 bases between the two germline ends. The DNA of the CDR3 is TGCGCCAGCAGCTTGTACTGGCCGAGTGAAAAACTGTTTTTT. As protein: CASSLYWPSEKLFF.

The chain joins TRBV20-1 to TRBJ2-7; D gene uncertain. CDR3 length equals 14 residues. The germline V gene has CDR1 DFQATT and CDR2 SNEGSKA (reference sequence). The V end was cut by 3 bases, the J end by 3 bases, with 15 bases between. Here the CDR3 reads CSASKVPEIYEQYF. The CDR3 nucleotides are TGCAGTGCTAGCAAAGTACCGGAGATCTACGAGCAGTACTTC.

This chain links TRBV24-1 with TRBJ2-2; 7 bases agree with TRBD1. Germline CDR1 and CDR2: KGHDR and SFDVKD. With V trimmed by 4 bases and J by 5 bases, 9 bases remained unmatched. The CDR3 covers 16 residues. The CDR3 DNA sequence: TGTGCCACCAGTGACCCTGGACAGGATAGGACCGGGGAGCTGTTTTTT. Translated: CATSDPGQDRTGELFF.